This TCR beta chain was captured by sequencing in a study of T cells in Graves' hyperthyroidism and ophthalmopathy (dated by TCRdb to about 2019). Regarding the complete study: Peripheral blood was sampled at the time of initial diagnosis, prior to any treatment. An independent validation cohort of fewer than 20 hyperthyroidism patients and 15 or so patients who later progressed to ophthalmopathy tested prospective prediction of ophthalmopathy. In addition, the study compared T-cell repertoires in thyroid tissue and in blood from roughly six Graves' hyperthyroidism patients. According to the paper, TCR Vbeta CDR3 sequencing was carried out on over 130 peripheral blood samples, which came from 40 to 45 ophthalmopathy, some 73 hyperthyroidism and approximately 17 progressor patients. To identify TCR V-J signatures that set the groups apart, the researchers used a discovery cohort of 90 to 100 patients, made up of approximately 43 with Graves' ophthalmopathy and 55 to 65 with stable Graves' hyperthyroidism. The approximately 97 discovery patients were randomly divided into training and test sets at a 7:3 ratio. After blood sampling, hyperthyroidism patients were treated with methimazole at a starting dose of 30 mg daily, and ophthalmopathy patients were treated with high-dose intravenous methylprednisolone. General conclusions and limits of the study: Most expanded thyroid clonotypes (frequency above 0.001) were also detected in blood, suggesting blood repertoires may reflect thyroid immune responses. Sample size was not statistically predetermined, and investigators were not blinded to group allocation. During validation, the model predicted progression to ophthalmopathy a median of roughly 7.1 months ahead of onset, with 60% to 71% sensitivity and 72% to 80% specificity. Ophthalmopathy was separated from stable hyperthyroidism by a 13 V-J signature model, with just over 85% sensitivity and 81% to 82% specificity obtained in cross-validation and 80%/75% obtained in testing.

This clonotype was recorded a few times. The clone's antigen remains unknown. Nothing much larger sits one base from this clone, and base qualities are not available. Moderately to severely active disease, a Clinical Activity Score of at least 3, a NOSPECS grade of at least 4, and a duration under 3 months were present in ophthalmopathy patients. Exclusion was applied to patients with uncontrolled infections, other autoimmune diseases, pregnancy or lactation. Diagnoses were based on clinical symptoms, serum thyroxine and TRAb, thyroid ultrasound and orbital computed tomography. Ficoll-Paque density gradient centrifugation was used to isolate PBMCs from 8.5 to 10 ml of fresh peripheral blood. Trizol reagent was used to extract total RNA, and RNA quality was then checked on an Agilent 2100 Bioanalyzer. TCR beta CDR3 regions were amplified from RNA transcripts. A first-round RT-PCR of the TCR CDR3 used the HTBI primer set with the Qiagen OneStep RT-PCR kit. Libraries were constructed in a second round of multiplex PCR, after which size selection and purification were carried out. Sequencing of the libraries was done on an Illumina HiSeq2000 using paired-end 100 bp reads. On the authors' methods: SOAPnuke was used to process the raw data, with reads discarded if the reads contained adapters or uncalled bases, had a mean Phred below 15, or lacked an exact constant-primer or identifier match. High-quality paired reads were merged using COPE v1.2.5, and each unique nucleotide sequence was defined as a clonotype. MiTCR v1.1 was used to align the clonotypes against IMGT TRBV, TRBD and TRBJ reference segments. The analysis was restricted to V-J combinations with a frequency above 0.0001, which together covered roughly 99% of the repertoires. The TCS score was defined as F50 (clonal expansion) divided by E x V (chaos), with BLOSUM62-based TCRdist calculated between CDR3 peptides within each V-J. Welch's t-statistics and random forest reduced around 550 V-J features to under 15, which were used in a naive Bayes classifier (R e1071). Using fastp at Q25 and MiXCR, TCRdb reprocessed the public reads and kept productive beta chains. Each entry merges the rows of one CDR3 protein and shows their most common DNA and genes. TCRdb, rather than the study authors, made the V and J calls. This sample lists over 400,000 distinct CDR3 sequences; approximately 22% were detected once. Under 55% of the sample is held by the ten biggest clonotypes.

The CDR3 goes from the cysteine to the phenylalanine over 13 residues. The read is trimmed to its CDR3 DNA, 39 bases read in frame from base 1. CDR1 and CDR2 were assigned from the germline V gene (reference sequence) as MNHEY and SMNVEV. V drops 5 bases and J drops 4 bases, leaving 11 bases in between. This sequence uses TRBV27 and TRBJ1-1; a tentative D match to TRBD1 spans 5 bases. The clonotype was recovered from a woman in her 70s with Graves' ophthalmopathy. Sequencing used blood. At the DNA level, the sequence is TGTGCCAGCAGTCCCGGGGCGGCCACTGAAGCTTTCTTT. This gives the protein CASSPGAATEAFF.